This passage covers 15 T cell receptor beta chains from one sample sequenced in a study of CD8 T cell repertoires and HIV-1 epitope variants. These TCRs are of unknown antigen specificity. Profiled with immunoSEQ multiplex PCR; TCRdb holds only in-frame clones, not every one. In the table there are about 2,600 clones, roughly 66% of which are singletons. The source material was cultured CD8+ T cells derived from PBMCs. The source is a male donor with HIV.

DNA for the CDR3: TGTGCCAGCCTCGAAGGACCAGGACCACTCTACGAGCAGTACTTC. This encodes CASLEGPGPLYEQYF. The chain has TRBV27 and TRBJ2-7; no firm D call. Deletions cut 8 bases from V and 3 bases from J, with 20 bases between. The CDR3 spans 15 residues. The germline V gene has CDR1 MNHEY and CDR2 SMNVEV (reference sequence).

This chain joins TRBV7-4 and TRBJ2-7; the match to TRBD1 covers 7 bases. After removal of 8 bases from V and 5 bases from J, the junction contained 3 bases not matched to a gene. Germline V lookup: CDR1 SGHVT, CDR2 SQSDAQ. CDR3 length: 11 amino acids. The CDR3, as DNA: TGTGCCAGCGCAACAGGGGACGAGCAGTACTTC. This encodes CASATGDEQYF.

The CDR3 nucleotides read TGTGCCAGCAGCTTATCTCCCTACGAGCAGTACTTC. Its translation is CASSLSPYEQYF. V is TRBV7-9 and J is TRBJ2-7; D is unresolved. CDR1 is SEHNR, CDR2 FQNEAQ, per germline (reference sequence). This CDR3 region has 12 residues. The V end lost 2 bases, the J end lost 2 bases, and 4 bases lay between the germline ends.

The chain recombines TRBV6-5 with TRBJ2-1; D is uncertain. Germline V gene lookup returns CDR1 MNHEY and CDR2 SVGAGI. Trimming removed 6 bases from V and 3 bases from J, with 9 bases in between. CDR3 length: 13 residues. The CDR3 nucleotides are TGTGCCAGCAGCTATGGCCGCTACAATGAGCAGTTCTTC. Translating gives CASSYGRYNEQFF.

The J gene is TRBJ1-1, the V gene TRBV29-1, with D uncertain. Looked up from germline, CDR1 is SQVTM and CDR2 is ANQGSEA. This CDR3 contains 12 residues. V gave up 0 bases and J gave up 2 bases, with 4 bases separating them. This CDR3 reads CSVEEGNTEAFF. The DNA for the CDR3 is TGCAGCGTTGAAGAGGGAAACACTGAAGCTTTCTTT.

The chain links TRBV27 to TRBJ2-1, with 9 bases identical to TRBD1. After removal of 5 bases from V and 3 bases from J, the junction contained 5 bases not matched to a gene. CDR1 is MNHEY and CDR2 is SMNVEV in the germline V gene (reference sequence). This CDR3 has 15 amino acids. CDR3 in DNA: TGTGCCAGCAGTCCACAGGGGGCGGTCTACAATGAGCAGTTCTTC. It codes for CASSPQGAVYNEQFF.

Written as DNA, the CDR3 is TGTGCCAGCAGCCCCGACAGGGGATCTGATAATGAGCAGTTCTTC. Protein product: CASSPDRGSDNEQFF. V gene TRBV7-9 combines with J gene TRBJ2-1, with 8 bases aligning to TRBD1. CDR3 length equals 15 residues. Germline CDR1 is SEHNR and CDR2 is FQNEAQ (reference sequence). Trimming cost V 5 bases and J 7 bases; bases outside gene matches: 10.

The chain uses TRBV7-9 and TRBJ1-6; D is unclear. The CDR3 totals 10 residues. Germline-derived CDR1 and CDR2 are SEHNR and FQNEAQ (reference sequence). V was clipped by 3 bases and J by 14 bases, with 5 bases between them. CDR3 sequence: CASSLDSLHF. The CDR3 region has the DNA TGTGCCAGCAGCTTGGACTCCCTCCACTTT.

This rearrangement joins TRBV6-6 to TRBJ2-7; D is possibly TRBD2 (6 bases). The CDR3 spans 14 residues. CDR1 and CDR2 (germline): MNHNY, SVGAGI (reference sequence). V was cut by 2 bases and J by 3 bases, with 11 bases left in between. For the CDR3, the DNA is TGTGCCAGCAGTTACAGCGGACTAATCTACGAGCAGTACTTC. Translated, it gives CASSYSGLIYEQYF.

This clone was picked up one time. The chain carries TRBV5-1 and TRBJ2-4; D gene unclear. The CDR3 runs to 15 residues. Germline CDR1 reads SGHRS; CDR2 reads YFSETQ. V was shortened by 1 base and J by 1 base, with 9 bases between the two germline ends. The CDR3 loop is CASSLSADAKNIQYF. The CDR3 DNA reads TGCGCCAGCAGCTTGAGCGCAGACGCCAAAAACATTCAGTACTTC.

This chain connects TRBV2 to TRBJ1-2, with D perhaps TRBD1 (6 bases). V was clipped by 5 bases and J by 2 bases, with 21 bases between them. The germline V gene encodes CDR1 SNHLY and CDR2 FYNNEI. The length of the CDR3 is 17 residues. The CDR3 protein is CASSPFETGEENYGYTF. As DNA, the CDR3 is TGTGCCAGCAGTCCTTTTGAGACAGGAGAAGAGAACTATGGCTACACCTTC.

This clone qualifies as medium-sized. The V gene is TRBV2, the J gene TRBJ1-1; no definite D call. V was cut by 8 bases and J by 0 bases, with 10 bases left in between. The CDR3 length is 13 residues. Germline CDR1 reads SNHLY; CDR2 reads FYNNEI. The CDR3 coding sequence is TGTGCCAGCCGTGGAATTATGAACACTGAAGCTTTCTTT. It specifies CASRGIMNTEAFF.

The chain is built from TRBV28 and TRBJ2-1; 7 bases line up with TRBD1. With V trimmed by 3 bases and J by 7 bases, 6 bases remained unmatched. The CDR3 contains 14 residues. From germline, CDR1 is MDHEN and CDR2 SYDVKM. DNA of the CDR3: TGTGCCAGCAGTTTTTTCGGACAGGAAAATGAGCAGTTCTTC. Protein sequence: CASSFFGQENEQFF.

This sequence joins TRBV27 and TRBJ1-2, with D tentatively TRBD1 (5 bases). V shed 5 bases and J shed 2 bases, with 12 bases lying between them. The germline V gene encodes CDR1 MNHEY and CDR2 SMNVEV (reference sequence). The CDR3 loop spans 14 amino acids. The CDR3 loop reads CASSPDSINYGYTF. CDR3 DNA sequence: TGTGCCAGCAGTCCCGACAGCATCAACTATGGCTACACCTTC.

The genes are TRBV4-3 and TRBJ1-2, with a possible D match to TRBD1 (5 bases). The germline V gene encodes CDR1 LGHNA and CDR2 YSLEER. The V gene lost 2 bases and the J gene lost 6 bases, with 13 bases spanning the gap. This CDR3 spans 14 amino acids. CDR3 coding DNA: TGCGCCAGCAGCCAACAAGGGGAGGGTCATGGCTACACCTTC. This gives the protein CASSQQGEGHGYTF.